One and the same sample provided the 21 T cell receptor beta chains below, sequenced in a study of technical replicates of blood from four donors. TCRdb's table, derived via immunoSEQ multiplex PCR, lists solely in-frame clones and lacks some. This sample carries tens of thousands of clones, approximately 98% of them seen once, and the ten largest clones take 0.2% to 0.25%. The material sequenced was T cells isolated from PBMCs. These TCRs come from a human donor in good health.

The rearrangement joins TRBV7-8 to TRBJ1-5, with D unresolved. Trimming left V 2 bases short and J 3 bases short, with 8 bases between. The CDR3 covers 14 residues. Looked up from germline, CDR1 is SGHVS and CDR2 is FQNEAQ. The CDR3 region has the DNA TGTGCCAGCAGCTTATCTGAGTACAATCAGCCCCAGCATTTT. It translates to CASSLSEYNQPQHF.

The chain joins TRBV7-6 to TRBJ2-1, with 8 bases lining up with TRBD1. Germline trimming cut 5 bases from V and 4 bases from J; bases unmatched to any gene: 10. The CDR3 sequence is 16 residues long. Germline lookup yields CDR1 SGHVS and CDR2 FNYEAQ. The chain's CDR3 is CASSPNHGQGYNEQFF. Written as DNA, the CDR3 is TGTGCCAGCAGCCCCAACCACGGACAGGGTTACAATGAGCAGTTCTTC.

This chain joins TRBV19 and TRBJ1-1, with unresolved D. This CDR3 comprises 13 residues. The V end was cut by 2 bases, the J end by 4 bases, with 8 bases between. Germline loops: CDR1 LNHDA, CDR2 SQIVND (reference sequence). CDR3: CASSITVGTEAFF. CDR3 in DNA: TGTGCCAGTAGTATAACAGTGGGCACTGAAGCTTTCTTT.

The rearrangement uses TRBV7-9 and TRBJ1-3; a possible D gene is TRBD1 (5 bases). Trimming pared 7 bases from V and 2 bases from J, leaving 9 bases between. CDR1 and CDR2 (germline): SEHNR, FQNEAQ (reference sequence). The CDR3 extends over 13 amino acids. CDR3 in DNA: TGTGCCAGCACCATGACAGCTGGAAACACCATATATTTT. It codes for CASTMTAGNTIYF.

This clone was counted once. This chain connects TRBV27 to TRBJ2-3; 9 bases line up with TRBD1. V was clipped by 4 bases and J by 1 base; unmatched bases: 18. The CDR3 spans 20 residues. Germline V lookup: CDR1 MNHEY, CDR2 SMNVEV (reference sequence). CDR3 protein: CASSSSGQGPPSTGTDTQYF. As DNA, the CDR3 is TGTGCCAGCAGTTCAAGTGGACAGGGGCCCCCTAGCACGGGCACAGATACGCAGTATTTT.

This clone was seen just once. The V call is TRBV30, the J call TRBJ2-7; possible D gene TRBD1, 6 bases. V lost 6 bases and J lost 3, with 15 bases in between. The CDR3 runs to 13 residues. In germline, CDR1 is GTSNPN, CDR2 SVGIG (reference sequence). CDR3 loop: CACRQATFYEQYF. CDR3 in DNA: TGTGCCTGCCGACAGGCAACCTTCTACGAGCAGTACTTC. The full variable domain, in which reference TRBV30 and TRBJ2-7 provide the parts outside the CDR3, is SQTIHQWPATLVQPVGSPLSLECTVEGTSNPNLYWYRQAAGRGLQLLFYSVGIGQISSEVPQNLSASRPQDRQFILSSKKLLLSDSGFYLCACRQATFYEQYFGPGTRLTVT.

Written as DNA, the CDR3 is TGCAGCGTCGACAGGGGGGCGCAGCAGTACTTC. Residues: CSVDRGAQQYF. The chain recombines TRBV20-1 with TRBJ2-7, with 9 bases aligning to TRBD1. The germline V gene has CDR1 DFQATT and CDR2 SNEGSKA (reference sequence). The CDR3 totals 11 residues.

This sequence joins TRBV28 and TRBJ1-1, with 8 nucleotides matching TRBD1. The CDR3 loop spans 16 amino acids. Losses at the gene ends were 3 bases for V and 4 bases for J; bases not matched to a gene: 10. Per the germline V gene, CDR1 is MDHEN and CDR2 is SYDVKM. The CDR3 sequence is CASSFWAGGVSTEAFF. The DNA of the CDR3 is TGTGCCAGCAGTTTTTGGGCAGGGGGCGTATCCACTGAAGCTTTCTTT.

The chain combines TRBV28 with TRBJ2-2, with 8 positions matching TRBD2. V was clipped by 2 bases and J by 6 bases; unmatched bases: 5. The CDR3 length is 15 residues. CDR1 is MDHEN and CDR2 is SYDVKM in the germline V gene. CDR3 region: CASSLVSGRAGELFF. CDR3 DNA: TGTGCCAGCAGTTTAGTCAGCGGGAGAGCCGGGGAGCTGTTTTTT.

The chain recombines TRBV4-3 with TRBJ2-2, with a tentative D call TRBD1 (6 bases). V dropped 1 base and J dropped 2 bases, with 17 bases sitting between them. The CDR3 contains 18 residues. In germline, CDR1 is LGHNA, CDR2 YSLEER. CDR3 sequence: CASSQVYETGVNTGELFF. In DNA, the CDR3 is TGCGCCAGCAGCCAAGTTTATGAGACAGGAGTTAACACCGGGGAGCTGTTTTTT.

V is TRBV28 and J is TRBJ2-1; TRBD1 matches 7 bases. Germline trimming cut 8 bases from V and 7 bases from J; bases unmatched to any gene: 5. This CDR3 spans 12 amino acids. Germline values: CDR1 MDHEN, CDR2 SYDVKM. The CDR3 sequence is CASEGAANEQFF. The CDR3 DNA sequence: TGTGCCAGCGAGGGGGCGGCAAATGAGCAGTTCTTC.

This sequence joins TRBV18 and TRBJ2-5; TRBD1 aligns across 7 bases. Trimming cost V 2 bases and J 5 bases; bases outside gene matches: 5. CDR1 KGHSH and CDR2 LQKENI come from the germline V gene. This CDR3 contains 14 residues. The chain's CDR3 is CASSPFDREETQYF. The CDR3 nucleotides read TGTGCCAGCTCACCATTCGACAGGGAGGAGACCCAGTACTTC.

V and J are TRBV28 and TRBJ2-1; no firm D call. The CDR3 length is 16 residues. V lost 2 bases and J lost 3, with 14 bases in between. Germline CDR1 MDHEN, CDR2 SYDVKM. The CDR3 nucleotides read TGTGCCAGCAGTTTAAGCCCTACGCCCTACTACAATGAGCAGTTCTTC. Amino acid sequence: CASSLSPTPYYNEQFF. The whole variable domain, remainder taken from reference TRBV28 and TRBJ2-1, is DVKVTQSSRYLVKRTGEKVFLECVQDMDHENMFWYRQDPGLGLRLIYFSYDVKMKEKGDIPEGYSVSREKKERFSLILESASTNQTSMYLCASSLSPTPYYNEQFFGPGTRLTVL.

CDR3 bases: TGTGCCAGCAGTTTACTAAACTACGAGCAGTACTTC. Amino acid sequence: CASSLLNYEQYF. The chain couples TRBV6-6 to TRBJ2-7, with D hard to call. This CDR3 spans 12 amino acids. Per germline, CDR1 MNHNY and CDR2 SVGAGI (reference sequence). The V end was cut by 4 bases, the J end by 3 bases, with 7 bases between.

This chain links TRBV19 with TRBJ1-5, with 9 bases identical to TRBD1. CDR3 size: 16 residues. Trimming took 5 bases from V and 4 from J; bases not matched to a gene: 9. The V gene's germline CDR1 is LNHDA and CDR2 SQIVND (reference sequence). The CDR3 DNA is TGTGCCAGTAGTGATAGAGCGGGGACAGGGAATCAGCCCCAGCATTTT. Amino acid sequence: CASSDRAGTGNQPQHF.

V and J are TRBV18 and TRBJ1-2; 9 bases match TRBD1. V trimming: 6 bases; J trimming: 5 bases; junction bases outside the gene matches: 10. The germline V gene has CDR1 KGHSH and CDR2 LQKENI. The CDR3 consists of 15 residues. The CDR3 coding sequence is TGTGCCAGCTCGGCGGGACAGGGAGTTCGATATGGCTACACCTTC. Translation gives CASSAGQGVRYGYTF.

V usage is TRBV30 and J usage is TRBJ2-7, with 9 bases that match TRBD2. V trimming: 1 base; J trimming: 2 bases; junction bases outside the gene matches: 12. Germline CDR1 is GTSNPN and CDR2 is SVGIG (reference sequence). The CDR3 sequence is 17 residues long. The chain's CDR3 is CAWSGNIASGTPYEQYF. The CDR3 DNA reads as TGTGCCTGGAGTGGAAATATAGCTAGCGGGACCCCCTACGAGCAGTACTTC.

This rearrangement joins TRBV7-6 to TRBJ1-2; the D is unclear. The CDR3 has 12 amino acids. Germline loops: CDR1 SGHVS, CDR2 FNYEAQ. Trimming stripped 2 bases from V and 8 bases from J, with 9 bases between. The CDR3 nucleotides are TGTGCCAGCAGCTTAAGAGGAGACGGCTACACCTTC. Translated, it gives CASSLRGDGYTF.

The V and J genes are TRBV29-1 and TRBJ1-2; D gene ambiguous. With 4 bases removed from V and 4 bases from J, the gap between germline ends came to 13 bases. The germline CDR1 and CDR2 sequences are SQVTM and ANQGSEA. The length of the CDR3 is 13 residues. The CDR3 here is CSVVPEDFYGYTF. CDR3 coding DNA: TGCAGCGTTGTACCCGAGGACTTCTATGGCTACACCTTC. The variable domain in full, with the rest retrieved from reference TRBV29-1 and TRBJ1-2, is SAVISQKPSRDICQRGTSLTIQCQVDSQVTMMFWYRQQPGQSLTLIATANQGSEATYESGFVIDKFPISRPNLTFSTLTVSNMSPEDSSIYLCSVVPEDFYGYTFGSGTRLTVV.

The rearrangement joins TRBV4-1 to TRBJ2-1, with D hard to call. The V end lost 1 base, the J end lost 8 bases, and 18 bases lay between the germline ends. This CDR3 has 16 amino acids. Germline V gene lookup returns CDR1 MGHRA and CDR2 YSYEKL. The CDR3 nucleotides read TGCGCCAGCAGCCAAGCCATTAGCCTTGTTCCCCATGAGCAGTTCTTC. This encodes CASSQAISLVPHEQFF.

The chain combines TRBV4-1 with TRBJ2-7; 12 bases are shared with TRBD1. V was clipped by 0 bases and J by 4 bases; unmatched bases: 10. From germline, CDR1 is MGHRA and CDR2 YSYEKL. The CDR3 is 18 amino acids. The CDR3 spells CASSQDRFPGQGAYEQYF. The CDR3 DNA is TGCGCCAGCAGCCAAGATCGCTTCCCGGGACAGGGGGCGTACGAGCAGTACTTC.